Shown below are 5 T cell receptor beta chains from a single sample sequenced in a study of T cells expressing NK-cell markers. TCRdb re-called the 5' RACE reads; every CDR3 protein appears as one record, without DNA. The listing contains roughly 390,000 distinct CDR3 sequences. Sequencing used blood T cells: a sorted CD56 or NKG2C T cell subset, CD4+ or CD8+ T cells, or bulk PBMC T cells (not recorded which). The receptors stem from a woman in her forties or fifties in good health.

The V and J genes are TRBV24-1 and TRBJ2-2. The CDR3 spans 14 residues. Germline CDR1 and CDR2: KGHDR and SFDVKD. CDR3 sequence reads: CATALSGDTGELFF.

This chain uses TRBV2 with TRBJ2-3. This CDR3 contains 12 residues. In germline, CDR1 is SNHLY, CDR2 FYNNEI. CDR3 loop: CATSVSSDTQYF. Full variable domain (outside the CDR3, taken from reference TRBV2 and TRBJ2-3): EPEVTQTPSHQVTQMGQEVILRCVPISNHLYFYWYRQILGQKVEFLVSFYNNEISEKSEIFDDQFSVERPDGSNFTLKIRSTKLEDSAMYFCATSVSSDTQYFGPGTRLTVL.

The chain carries TRBV11-3 and TRBJ2-5; the D call from TCRdb, TRBD1, cannot be confirmed without DNA. Germline V lookup: CDR1 SGHNT, CDR2 YENEEA. This CDR3 has 15 residues. The CDR3: CASSPPPEGVETQYF.

J is TRBJ2-2 and V is TRBV3-1; TCRdb's D gene call, TRBD2, goes unchecked for lack of DNA. This CDR3 has 16 residues. CDR1 and CDR2 from the germline V gene are LGHDT and YNNKEL (reference sequence). The CDR3: CASRTISGRRTGELFF.

The chain is built from TRBV3-1 and TRBJ2-7; TCRdb's D call of TRBD2 is untestable without DNA. CDR1 and CDR2 (germline): LGHDT, YNNKEL (reference sequence). The CDR3 covers 15 residues. This CDR3 reads CASSQTGVGRNEQYF.